This record concerns one T cell receptor beta chain sequence. The antigen remains undetermined. UMI labels and 5' RACE were used to prepare the TRB cDNA libraries. After re-calling the 5' RACE reads, TCRdb lists one entry per CDR3 protein, DNA absent. The sample has 100,000 or so distinct CDR3 sequences. In germline, CDR1 is MNHEY, CDR2 SMNVEV (reference sequence). The CDR3 totals 15 residues. Naive CD8+ T cells carried a CD45RO-CCR7+CD27+CD95- phenotype. The data derive from a study of CXCR3-negative and CXCR3-positive naive CD8 T cells. Study context: The TRB read total, about 130 million, broke down to about 1.5 +/- 0.3 million reads per library. Overall study findings and caveats: Both naive subsets showed comparably high diversity, and memory CD8+ cells showed much lower diversity.

The origin of this receptor is a human donor in good health. Some clones in this sample may be carry-over from other donors' samples. J is TRBJ2-3 and V is TRBV27; the TRBD2 assignment by TCRdb is unverifiable without DNA. Sequenced: naive CXCR3- CD8+ T cells from blood. The subset was: CD45RO-CCR7+CD27+CD95- naive CD8+ T cells lacking CXCR3 (TNR3-). This CDR3 is CASLMEGTSTDTQYF.